The 22 T cell receptor beta chains below come from one sample, sequenced in a study of CD8 T cells in ankylosing spondylitis. In TCRdb, the 5' RACE reads were re-called with MiXCR into one record per CDR3 protein. The table lists more than 150,000 distinct CDR3 sequences, about 20% of them singletons. Sequenced material: blood, either unsorted or a sorted T cell fraction (not recorded which). The receptor source for this set is a male donor aged 5 to 29 with ankylosing spondylitis or in good health (not recorded which).

This clonotype was counted only a few times. The chain combines TRBV5-1 with TRBJ2-1, with D perhaps matching TRBD1 (5 bases). Germline lookup yields CDR1 SGHRS and CDR2 YFSETQ. V was cut by 0 bases and J by 0 bases, with 13 bases left in between. The CDR3 consists of 17 residues. DNA of the CDR3: TGCGCCAGCAGCTTGGTGCAGGGAAGCTACTCCTACAATGAGCAGTTCTTC. Translating gives CASSLVQGSYSYNEQFF.

There are many counts of this clonotype. The chain links TRBV20-1 to TRBJ1-2; D gene uncertain. Germline V gives CDR1 DFQATT, CDR2 SNEGSKA (reference sequence). The CDR3 length is 14 residues. V lost 0 bases and J 5 bases, leaving 13 bases between the germline ends. This CDR3 reads CSARDLAVSYGYTF. The CDR3 DNA reads as TGCAGTGCTAGAGATTTAGCAGTCTCTTATGGCTACACCTTC.

In its sample, this clonotype was seen many times. The chain joins TRBV29-1 to TRBJ1-1; D unresolved. The V end was cut by 4 bases, the J end by 0 bases, with 9 bases between. Germline V lookup: CDR1 SQVTM, CDR2 ANQGSEA. This CDR3 comprises 13 residues. The CDR3 protein is CSVGRRLNTEAFF. As DNA, the CDR3 is TGCAGCGTTGGTCGTCGTTTGAACACTGAAGCTTTCTTT.

This clonotype was recorded many times. This CDR3 is CASTLGQAGLSKLFF. For the CDR3, the DNA is TGTGCCAGCACCCTGGGACAGGCGGGGCTTTCGAAACTGTTTTTT. This chain uses TRBV12-3 or TRBV12-4 with TRBJ1-4; 8 bases map to TRBD1. V lost 7 bases and J lost 11; bases outside the gene matches: 15. There are 15 residues in the CDR3.

This clonotype appeared many times. V usage is TRBV12-3 or TRBV12-4 and J usage is TRBJ2-5; 12 bases are a match to TRBD2. The ends lost 10 bases at V and 4 bases at J; junction bases unmatched: 4. This CDR3 has 13 residues. As DNA, the CDR3 is TGTGCCATTCGACTAGCGGGAGTAGAGACCCAGTACTTC. Amino acids: CAIRLAGVETQYF.

V usage is TRBV12-3 or TRBV12-4 and J usage is TRBJ2-3; D unresolved. The CDR3 spans 14 residues. V lost 0 bases to trimming and J lost 3 bases, with 7 bases between them. The CDR3 is CASSLALGTDTQYF. In DNA, the CDR3 is TGTGCCAGCAGTTTAGCGCTCGGAACAGATACGCAGTATTTT.

In this sample, this clonotype turned up many times. The chain couples TRBV20-1 to TRBJ1-3, with D unclear. Trimming stripped 6 bases from V and 0 bases from J, with 9 bases between. CDR3 length: 13 amino acids. The germline V gene encodes CDR1 DFQATT and CDR2 SNEGSKA (reference sequence). In DNA, the CDR3 is TGCAGTGCGGCCGGGGTCTCTGGAAACACCATATATTTT. This translates into CSAAGVSGNTIYF.

This clonotype was recorded at least ten times. The chain has TRBV4-3 and TRBJ2-1, with D perhaps matching TRBD1 (6 bases). The CDR3 loop spans 14 amino acids. Germline loops: CDR1 LGHNA, CDR2 YSLEER. V was trimmed by 3 bases and J by 1 base, leaving 7 bases between them. CDR3 sequence (DNA): TGCGCCAGCAGCCAGGGGGCATCCTACAATGAGCAGTTCTTC. This encodes CASSQGASYNEQFF.

This clonotype was observed a few times. V gene TRBV18 combines with J gene TRBJ2-1; no definite D call. The CDR3 spans 13 residues. The germline CDR1 and CDR2 sequences are KGHSH and LQKENI. The V end was cut by 3 bases, the J end by 7 bases, with 10 bases between. The CDR3: CASSPIRVNEQFF. In DNA, the CDR3 is TGTGCCAGCTCACCTATCCGGGTAAATGAGCAGTTCTTC. Together with reference TRBV18 and TRBJ2-1, the CDR3 gives the full variable domain: NAGVMQNPRHLVRRRGQEARLRCSPMKGHSHVYWYRQLPEEGLKFMVYLQKENIIDESGMPKERFSAEFPKEGPSILRIQQVVRGDSAAYFCASSPIRVNEQFFGPGTRLTVL.

The chain carries TRBV20-1 and TRBJ2-1; D assignment may be TRBD1 or TRBD2 (5 bases each). This CDR3 spans 12 amino acids. V was shortened by 5 bases and J by 6 bases, with 11 bases between the two germline ends. In germline, CDR1 is DFQATT, CDR2 SNEGSKA (reference sequence). Here the CDR3 DNA reads TGCAGTGCTGGGGACCAAGCCAATGAGCAGTTCTTC. Amino acids: CSAGDQANEQFF.

The chain joins TRBV19 to TRBJ2-5; D possibly corresponds to TRBD2 (5 bases). Per the germline V gene, CDR1 is LNHDA and CDR2 is SQIVND (reference sequence). Trimming took 6 bases from V and 7 from J, leaving 15 bases between them. This CDR3 has 13 residues. The CDR3 coding sequence is TGTGCCAGTAGGACCCCTAGAGGAGGGACCCAGTACTTC. It yields the protein CASRTPRGGTQYF.

This clonotype was seen ten or more times. This chain joins TRBV27 and TRBJ1-6, with no clear D. Trimming pared 9 bases from V and 7 bases from J, leaving 7 bases between. The CDR3 totals 11 residues. The germline V gene encodes CDR1 MNHEY and CDR2 SMNVEV (reference sequence). Here the CDR3 reads CASGPNSPLHF. The CDR3 DNA reads as TGTGCCAGTGGCCCGAATTCACCCCTCCACTTT.

The chain employs TRBV21-1 and TRBJ2-1; TRBD1, the table's D call, lacks a check against the DNA. TRBV21-1 is designated a pseudogene. This CDR3 has 12 residues. DNA of the CDR3: TGTGCCAGCAGCGGTAAGGTTCCGGGGCAGTTCTTC. Its translation is CASSGKVPGQFF.

This clonotype occurred many times. The chain uses TRBV7-9 and TRBJ2-3; 12 bases line up with TRBD2. J gave up 6 bases and V 5 bases, and 12 bases lay outside the gene matches. The germline gives CDR1 SEHNR, CDR2 FQNEAQ (reference sequence). The CDR3 is 17 amino acids. CDR3 nucleotides: TGTGCCAGCAGCGCTGGACTAGCGGGGAGCGGAGGGGATACGCAGTATTTT. Translating it yields CASSAGLAGSGGDTQYF.

The genes are TRBV15 and TRBJ2-6, with no clear D. The CDR3 totals 15 residues. The germline V and J ends were trimmed by 1 base and 0 bases, with 4 bases remaining between them. The germline V gene encodes CDR1 LNHNV and CDR2 YYDKDF (reference sequence). CDR3 residues: CATSRAGSGANVLTF. For the CDR3, the DNA is TGTGCCACCAGCAGAGCTGGCTCTGGGGCCAACGTCCTGACTTTC.

The chain recombines TRBV7-2 with TRBJ2-1; D is unresolved. Germline V gives CDR1 SGHTA, CDR2 FQGNSA. The CDR3 length is 17 residues. Between the trimmed V and J ends, which lost 0 bases and 3 bases, there was a span of 15 bases. DNA of the CDR3: TGTGCCAGCAGCTTAGCAGTAGGGCGCGGAAGCTACAATGAGCAGTTCTTC. This codes for CASSLAVGRGSYNEQFF.

V gene TRBV7-8 combines with J gene TRBJ2-1, with 8 bases identical to TRBD2. Germline V CDR1 and CDR2: SGHVS, FQNEAQ. V trimming: 5 bases; J trimming: 6 bases; junction bases outside the gene matches: 18. The CDR3 loop spans 18 amino acids. CDR3 DNA sequence: TGTGCCAGCAGCCCTAGGACTCGCGGGAGGCACTCGTTCAATGAGCAGTTCTTC. This encodes CASSPRTRGRHSFNEQFF.

This clonotype was counted at least ten times. The gene calls are TRBV6-5 and TRBJ2-7; D gene uncertain. The CDR3 covers 14 residues. Trimming stripped 6 bases from V and 2 bases from J, with 14 bases between. CDR1 is MNHEY, CDR2 SVGAGI, per germline. For the CDR3, the DNA is TGTGCCAGCAGAAGATCAAATGCGGCCTACGAGCAGTACTTC. Its protein is CASRRSNAAYEQYF.

A few counts support this clonotype. The rearrangement uses TRBV29-1 and TRBJ2-2, with 9 bases identical to TRBD2. Germline lookup yields CDR1 SQVTM and CDR2 ANQGSEA. CDR3 length: 15 amino acids. CDR3 in amino acids: CTRAGLASDTGELFF. In DNA, the CDR3 is TGCACCCGTGCGGGACTAGCATCGGACACCGGGGAGCTGTTTTTT.

This clonotype was picked up many times. The chain carries TRBV10-3 and TRBJ2-2; no clear D. CDR1 is ENHRY and CDR2 is SYGVKD in the germline V gene. This CDR3 has 16 residues. Trimming shortened V by 8 bases and J by 0 bases, and 16 bases separated the two germline ends. The DNA of the CDR3 is TGTGCCATCTCGAGAACCGTGAGCGCGAACACCGGGGAGCTGTTTTTT. Residues: CAISRTVSANTGELFF.

The sample holds many counts of this clonotype. This chain joins TRBV5-1 and TRBJ2-1; possibly TRBD2 for D (6 bases). This CDR3 contains 13 residues. CDR1 is SGHRS, CDR2 YFSETQ, per germline. V gave up 4 bases and J gave up 12 bases, with 17 bases separating them. The CDR3 region is CASSRDSFVRQFF. The CDR3, as DNA: TGCGCCAGCAGCAGGGACTCCTTTGTTAGGCAGTTCTTC.

The chain is built from TRBV7-2 and TRBJ2-7, with TRBD2 matching 11 bases. This CDR3 is built from 18 residues. The J segment lost 3 bases and the V segment lost 5 bases, leaving 15 bases of the junction unmatched. Germline V gives CDR1 SGHTA, CDR2 FQGNSA. CDR3 DNA sequence: TGTGCCAGCAGCCAGCGGACTAGCGGGCCCACGTTCGTCTACGAGCAGTACTTC. This codes for CASSQRTSGPTFVYEQYF.